This is a list of T cell receptor beta chains from one sample in a study of neurological immune-mediated disorders. From the 5' RACE reads, TCRdb called clonotypes with MiXCR, one entry per CDR3 protein. The sample carries under 70,000 distinct CDR3 sequences, around 5.2% recorded once. Sequenced: PBMCs. All receptors come from a woman aged 30 to 39 with multiple sclerosis. Both conserved end residues are trimmed from each CDR3. The D gene is left open where the match is weak.

>TRBV5-1|-
ASSLGDTNFNQPQH
>TRBV20-1|-
SAQSEGWYTEAF
>TRBV5-4|-
ASSWPGLAQETQY
>TRBV12-3/TRBV12-4|TRBD1
ASSLGQGAF
>TRBV5-6|TRBD2
ASSWRGVYNEQF
>TRBV6-5|TRBD2
ASKGTSFSYEQY
>TRBV20-1|-
SARDKDFYEQY
>TRBV5-5|-
ASSSEPGSFTYEQY
>TRBV28|-
ASSSGTANYGYT
>TRBV5-5|-
ASSPTDITYEQY
>TRBV5-1|-
ASSSSGPGPYGYT
>TRBV12-3/TRBV12-4|TRBD1
ASRAGTEATGELF